This TCR beta chain was obtained from a study of OX40 agonist ivuxolimab in advanced cancers. Background on the study: The study enrolled dose-escalation patients with hepatocellular carcinoma, melanoma, renal cell or head and neck cancer. A mean age of approximately 64 years, range about 20 to 79, was recorded, and over 65% were male.

Deletions cut 0 bases from V and 4 bases from J, with 15 bases between. The CDR3 is 16 amino acids. Germline V gene data show CDR1 as MNHEY and CDR2 as SVGAGI. Data came from immunoSEQ multiplex PCR; TCRdb stores just in-frame clones and leaves some out. Altogether approximately 52,000 clones are present, roughly 80% being singletons, with the ten largest covering 3.5% to 4%. About this clone: Antigen specificity is unknown.

Whole-study findings and limits: Expanded peripheral T cell antigen specificity was not determined.

The chain joins TRBV6-5 to TRBJ1-1; D is perhaps TRBD1 (6 bases). The specimen comprised CD4+ or CD8+ T cells sorted from blood, sampled in a trial of the OX40 agonist ivuxolimab. The clonotype comes from an adult with an advanced solid tumor such as melanoma, head and neck, liver or kidney cancer. CDR3 sequence: CASSYSGGFGGTEAFF. The CDR3 DNA sequence: TGTGCCAGCAGTTACTCAGGGGGTTTCGGGGGCACTGAAGCTTTCTTT.